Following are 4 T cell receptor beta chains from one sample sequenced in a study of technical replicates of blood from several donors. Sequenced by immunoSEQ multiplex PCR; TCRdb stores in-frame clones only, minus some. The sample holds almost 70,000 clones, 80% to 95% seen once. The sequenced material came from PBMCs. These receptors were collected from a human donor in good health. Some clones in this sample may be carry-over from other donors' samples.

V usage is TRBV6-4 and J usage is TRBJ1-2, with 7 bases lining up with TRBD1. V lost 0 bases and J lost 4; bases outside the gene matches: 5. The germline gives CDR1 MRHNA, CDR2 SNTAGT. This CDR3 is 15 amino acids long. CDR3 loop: CASSDSSRGSYGYTF. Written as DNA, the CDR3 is TGTGCCAGCAGTGACTCGAGCAGGGGGAGCTATGGCTACACCTTC.

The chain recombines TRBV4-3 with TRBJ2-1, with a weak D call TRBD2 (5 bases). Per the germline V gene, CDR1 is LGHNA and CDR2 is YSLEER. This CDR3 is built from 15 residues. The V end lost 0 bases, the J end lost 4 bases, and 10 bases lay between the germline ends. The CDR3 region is CASSQEGLSYNEQFF. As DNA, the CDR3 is TGCGCCAGCAGCCAAGAAGGACTGTCGTACAATGAGCAGTTCTTC.

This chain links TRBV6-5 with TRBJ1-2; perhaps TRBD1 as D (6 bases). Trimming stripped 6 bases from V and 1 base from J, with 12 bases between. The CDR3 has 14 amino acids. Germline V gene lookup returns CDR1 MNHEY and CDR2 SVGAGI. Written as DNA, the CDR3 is TGTGCCAGCAGACCGGACAGCGTTAACTATGGCTACACCTTC. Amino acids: CASRPDSVNYGYTF.

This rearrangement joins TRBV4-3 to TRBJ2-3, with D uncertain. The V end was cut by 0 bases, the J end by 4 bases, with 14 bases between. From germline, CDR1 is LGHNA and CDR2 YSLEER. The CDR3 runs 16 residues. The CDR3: CASSQERLLGADTQYF. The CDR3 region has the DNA TGCGCCAGCAGCCAAGAACGGTTGCTAGGCGCAGATACGCAGTATTTT.